This T cell receptor (beta chain) came from a study of graft-versus-host responses after intestinal transplantation. Study-level information: Each recipient received a multivisceral, liver-intestinal, or isolated intestinal graft. The recipients all started with anti-thymocyte globulin induction and then took tacrolimus and steroids for 3 to 4 years.

To note about this clone: The antigen is not known.

The CDR3 loop spans 16 amino acids. The germline CDR1 and CDR2 sequences are SGHNT and YENEEA. The J segment lost 3 bases and the V segment lost 5 bases, leaving 5 bases of the junction unmatched. Overall study results and limits: Early declines in HvG clones that occurred post-transplant were associated with peak circulating GvH clone levels. GvH clonotypes were identified within recipient marrow, with a subset emerging first in ileum or blood.

Measured with immunoSEQ multiplex PCR; TCRdb has only the in-frame clones, and not every one. The table has 85,000 to 100,000 clones, around 93% seen once. This TCR was sampled from a human donor who was the organ donor for an intestinal transplant. The source was unstimulated CD4+ T cells sorted from spleen or lymph node cells, collected before transplant. The rearrangement joins TRBV11-3 to TRBJ2-6; 9 bases agree with TRBD1. The DNA for the CDR3 is TGTGCCAGCAGCCTGGACAGGGGTAGTGGGGCCAACGTCCTGACTTTC. As protein: CASSLDRGSGANVLTF.